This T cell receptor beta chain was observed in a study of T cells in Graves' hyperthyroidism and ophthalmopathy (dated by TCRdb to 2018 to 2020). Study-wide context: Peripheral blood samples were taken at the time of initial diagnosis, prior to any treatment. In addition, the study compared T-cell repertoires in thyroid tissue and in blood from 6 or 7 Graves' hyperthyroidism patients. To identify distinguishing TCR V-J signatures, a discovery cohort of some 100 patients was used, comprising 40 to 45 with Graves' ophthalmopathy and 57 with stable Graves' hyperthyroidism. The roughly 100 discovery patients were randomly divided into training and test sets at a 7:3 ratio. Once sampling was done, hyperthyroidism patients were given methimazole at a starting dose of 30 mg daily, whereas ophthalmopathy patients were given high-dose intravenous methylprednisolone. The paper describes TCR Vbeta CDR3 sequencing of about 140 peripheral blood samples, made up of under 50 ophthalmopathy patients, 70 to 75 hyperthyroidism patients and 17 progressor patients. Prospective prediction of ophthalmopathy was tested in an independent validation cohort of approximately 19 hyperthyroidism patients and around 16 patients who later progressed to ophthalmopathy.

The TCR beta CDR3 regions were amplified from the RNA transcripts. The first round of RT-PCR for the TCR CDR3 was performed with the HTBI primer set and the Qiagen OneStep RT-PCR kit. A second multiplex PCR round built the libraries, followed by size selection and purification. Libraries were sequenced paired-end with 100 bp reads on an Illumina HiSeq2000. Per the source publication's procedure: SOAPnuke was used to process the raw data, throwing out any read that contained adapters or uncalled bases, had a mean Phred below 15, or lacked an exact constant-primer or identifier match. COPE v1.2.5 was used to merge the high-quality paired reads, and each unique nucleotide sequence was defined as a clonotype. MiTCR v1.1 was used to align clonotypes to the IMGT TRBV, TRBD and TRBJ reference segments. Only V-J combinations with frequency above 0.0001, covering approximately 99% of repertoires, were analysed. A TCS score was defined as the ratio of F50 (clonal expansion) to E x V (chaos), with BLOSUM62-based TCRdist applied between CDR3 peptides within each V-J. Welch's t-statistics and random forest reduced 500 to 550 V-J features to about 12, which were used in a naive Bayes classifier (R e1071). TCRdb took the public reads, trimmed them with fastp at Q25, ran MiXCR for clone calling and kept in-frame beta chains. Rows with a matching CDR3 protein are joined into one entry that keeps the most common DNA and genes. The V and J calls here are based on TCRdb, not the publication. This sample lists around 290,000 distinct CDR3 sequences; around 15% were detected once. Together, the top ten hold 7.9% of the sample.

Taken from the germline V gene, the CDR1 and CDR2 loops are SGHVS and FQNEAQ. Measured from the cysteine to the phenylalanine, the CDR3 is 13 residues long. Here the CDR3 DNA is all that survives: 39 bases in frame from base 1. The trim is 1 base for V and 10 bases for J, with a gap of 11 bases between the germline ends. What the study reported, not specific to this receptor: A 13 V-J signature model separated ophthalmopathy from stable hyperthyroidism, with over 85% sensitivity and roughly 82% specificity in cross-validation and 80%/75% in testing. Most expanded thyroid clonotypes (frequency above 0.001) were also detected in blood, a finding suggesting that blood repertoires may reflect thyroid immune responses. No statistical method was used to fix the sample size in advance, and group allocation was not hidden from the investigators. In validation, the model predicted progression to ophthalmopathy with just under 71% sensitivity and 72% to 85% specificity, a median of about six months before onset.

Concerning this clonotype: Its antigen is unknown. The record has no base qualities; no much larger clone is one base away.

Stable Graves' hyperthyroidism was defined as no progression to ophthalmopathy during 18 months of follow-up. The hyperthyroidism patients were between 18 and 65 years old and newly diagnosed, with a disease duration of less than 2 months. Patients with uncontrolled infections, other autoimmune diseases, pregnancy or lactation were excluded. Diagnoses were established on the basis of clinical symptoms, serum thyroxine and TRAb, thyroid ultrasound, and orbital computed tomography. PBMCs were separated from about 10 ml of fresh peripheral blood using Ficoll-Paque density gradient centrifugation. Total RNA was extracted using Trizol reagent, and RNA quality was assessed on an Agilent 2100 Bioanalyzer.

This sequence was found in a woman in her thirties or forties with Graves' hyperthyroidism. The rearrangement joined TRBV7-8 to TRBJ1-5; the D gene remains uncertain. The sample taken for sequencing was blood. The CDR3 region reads CASSLGLERPQHF. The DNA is TGTGCCAGCAGCTTAGGGTTGGAGCGACCCCAGCATTTT.